The clone carrying this T cell receptor (beta chain) was observed a handful of times. As yet, its antigen is unknown. This specimen belongs to a study of blood T cells in healthy people across ages. A second PCR of about 7 to 12 cycles used a sample-barcoded 5' primer and a J-beta primer mix. TCRdb passed the 5' RACE reads through MiXCR, listing each CDR3 protein once. The data show 1 million or so distinct CDR3 sequences, 40% to 55% seen once. There were healthy Caucasian individuals from Russia, aged roughly 6 to 90, serving as donors. The total RNA that was extracted per sample amounted to at least 5 micrograms. Germline CDR1 and CDR2: ENHRY and SYGVKD. The germline V and J ends were trimmed by 4 bases and 2 bases, with 13 bases remaining between them. The CDR3 totals 15 residues. Whole-study results and caveats: Per million T cells, the diversity of TCR beta decreased roughly linearly as age advanced.

This receptor was identified in a woman in her sixties or seventies in good health. Sequencing was carried out using blood. V and J are TRBV10-3 and TRBJ2-3; possible D gene TRBD2, 7 bases. CDR3 region: CAISGGGGNTDTQYF. CDR3 coding DNA: TGTGCCATCAGTGGAGGGGGGGGCAACACAGATACGCAGTATTTT.